The present T cell receptor beta chain was sequenced within a study of T cells after yellow fever vaccination. Turning to the study itself: Fractions with few cells were prepared using SMART-Seq v4 Ultra Low Input. Findings and caveats of the study: High-abundance clonotypes from the bulk population could contaminate FACS-sorted repertoires. Most clones from primary vaccination were detected again post-booster (roughly 96% CD4, 88% CD8).

The germline gives CDR1 MNHEY, CDR2 SVGEGT. The ends were cut back, 2 bases at V and 3 bases at J, with 5 bases in the middle. The CDR3 contains 12 residues. They built TCR cDNA with 5'RACE template switching, a step that put in a universal primer site and UMIs. TCRdb re-derived calls from the 5' RACE reads in MiXCR, one entry per CDR3 protein. The sample includes about 96,000 distinct CDR3 sequences, about 8.2% of them seen just once. The V call is TRBV6-2 or TRBV6-3, the J call TRBJ2-7; unclear D gene. The receptor's source is a man younger than 35 who received the YFV17D yellow fever vaccine. The sample here was CD8+ T cells not binding an NS4B(214-222) dextramer, sorted from PBMCs, taken less than 18 days after the first yellow fever vaccination. DNA for the CDR3: TGTGCCAGCAGTTACCGTTTCTACGAGCAGTACTTC. This encodes CASSYRFYEQYF.